This entry lists 8 T cell receptor beta chains sequenced from one sample in a study of beta chain features in type 1 diabetes. Whole-study findings and limits: Patients with Type 1 diabetes showed moderately but significantly shorter TCRB CDR3s in all four CD4+ subsets.

The antigens these receptors bind are not known. All of the isolated RNA was reverse transcribed, so expressed TCRB transcripts were sequenced. Libraries were prepared by immunoSEQ multiplex PCR; TCRdb keeps only in-frame clonotypes and omits some of them. The sample carries about 710,000 clones, around 15% recorded once. Specimen: naive CD4+ T cells from blood. The receptors here all came from a man aged 18-30 years with type 1 diabetes.

The gene calls are TRBV6-1 and TRBJ2-5; D is ambiguous. V shed 9 bases and J shed 4 bases, with 12 bases lying between them. The length of the CDR3 is 12 residues. Germline V lookup: CDR1 MNHNS, CDR2 SASEGT. In nucleotides, the CDR3 is TGTGCCAGTAGCCCGAACGGAGAGACCCAGTACTTC. Translated: CASSPNGETQYF.

There are a few counts of this clone. The V and J genes are TRBV29-1 and TRBJ1-1; weak D call: TRBD1 (6 bases). Germline-derived CDR1 and CDR2 are SQVTM and ANQGSEA. Trimming left V 6 bases short and J 5 bases short, with 10 bases between. The CDR3 consists of 11 residues. CDR3 in amino acids: CSVLDSTEAFF. CDR3 DNA sequence: TGCAGCGTGCTGGACAGTACTGAAGCTTTCTTT.

As concerns this clone: The same CDR3 can be traced to other DNA sequences in this sample. The J gene is TRBJ1-1, the V gene TRBV29-1, with D tentatively TRBD1 (5 bases). The germline gives CDR1 SQVTM, CDR2 ANQGSEA. The germline V and J ends were trimmed by 5 bases and 1 base, with 8 bases remaining between them. The CDR3 sequence is 12 residues long. CDR3 region: CSVWDRNTEAFF. DNA for the CDR3: TGCAGCGTTTGGGACCGGAACACTGAAGCTTTCTTT.

The rearrangement uses TRBV7-2 and TRBJ2-7; possible D gene TRBD2, 5 bases. CDR1 and CDR2 (germline): SGHTA, FQGNSA. Trimming took off 1 base at V and 3 bases at J, with 10 bases between the two ends. CDR3 length equals 14 residues. CDR3 region: CASSLGIAYYEQYF. The CDR3 DNA follows: TGTGCCAGCAGCTTAGGAATAGCGTACTACGAGCAGTACTTC. Supplemented by reference TRBV7-2 and TRBJ2-7, the full variable domain reads GAGVSQSPSNKVTEKGKDVELRCDPISGHTALYWYRQSLGQGLEFLIYFQGNSAPDKSGLPSDRFSAERTGGSVSTLTIQRTQQEDSAVYLCASSLGIAYYEQYFGPGTRLTVT.

In its sample, this clone was seen a few times. The chain couples TRBV29-1 to TRBJ2-3; D tentatively reads TRBD1 or TRBD2 (6 bases each). CDR1 is SQVTM, CDR2 ANQGSEA, per germline. Trimming left V 3 bases short and J 6 bases short, with 13 bases between. This CDR3 has 13 residues. The CDR3 DNA sequence: TGCAGCGTTGAGGAGGGGGGCAGGGATACGCAGTATTTT. It encodes CSVEEGGRDTQYF.

This clone was seen a few times. The V and J genes are TRBV13 and TRBJ2-3, with a weak D call TRBD1 (5 bases). CDR3 length: 19 residues. The germline V and J ends were trimmed by 1 base and 2 bases, with 22 bases remaining between them. Germline V gene sequence: CDR1 PRHDT, CDR2 FYEKMQ (reference sequence). CDR3 sequence reads: CASSLVGRAYTQLTDTQYF. CDR3 nucleotide sequence: TGTGCCAGCAGCTTAGTAGGCAGGGCATACACACAGCTCACAGATACGCAGTATTTT.

This clone was seen a handful of times. The gene calls are TRBV7-9 and TRBJ1-2; D is ambiguous. CDR3 length: 15 residues. Germline CDR1 is SEHNR and CDR2 is FQNEAQ (reference sequence). The ends were cut back, 1 base at V and 6 bases at J, with 15 bases in the middle. The CDR3 spells CASSLGGPAGDGYTF. CDR3 bases: TGTGCCAGCAGCTTAGGAGGCCCTGCCGGGGATGGCTACACCTTC.

The chain is built from TRBV4-2 and TRBJ1-1, with D unresolved. CDR1 is LGHNA and CDR2 is YNFKEQ in the germline V gene. The CDR3 covers 15 residues. Trimming pared 3 bases from V and 3 bases from J, leaving 14 bases between. The CDR3 loop reads CASSHLGLYDTEAFF. CDR3 nucleotides: TGTGCCAGCAGCCACCTCGGGCTGTACGACACTGAAGCTTTCTTT.